This TCR beta chain was sequenced during a study of OX40 agonist ivuxolimab in advanced cancers. About the full investigation: Ivuxolimab, which targeted the costimulatory receptor OX40 (CD134), was an agonistic, fully human IgG2 monoclonal antibody. Intravenous ivuxolimab was administered to patients every 2 weeks at six dose levels: 0.01, 0.1, 0.3, 1.5, 3 and 10 mg/kg. Of the 50 to 55 dose-escalation patients, hepatocellular carcinoma was present in approximately 20, melanoma in around 15, renal cell carcinoma in 9 and head and neck cancer in 9. The dose-escalation cohort was about 83% male with a mean age of 60 years, ranging from roughly 23 to 80. Patients were allowed to have had prior anti-PD-1, anti-PD-L1 or anti-CTLA-4 therapy, and around 40% of the dose-escalation patients had previously received checkpoint inhibitors. Three dose-escalation patients achieved partial responses, one with hepatocellular carcinoma and two with cutaneous melanoma. The purpose of peripheral TCRbeta sequencing was to test whether ivuxolimab changed TCR sequence diversity and led to clonal T-cell expansion. The paper covers the monotherapy dose-escalation part of the phase I ivuxolimab trial, which included N ≈ 50 patients. The paper's findings and limits, for the study overall: Low levels of normalized T-cell clonal expansion were also seen in some patients who did not respond. After ivuxolimab, expanded clones were on average more numerous among CD8+ T cells than among CD4+ T cells. Clonal expansion of both CD4+ and CD8+ blood T cells was observed from baseline to week 6 at doses 0.1 to 3.0 mg/kg. In partial responders in the 0.1-3.0 mg/kg groups, normalized peripheral clonal expansion was found to be among the lowest, especially among CD8+ T cells. Antigen specificity was not determined for the clonally expanded peripheral T cells.

The trial excluded patients who had a history of autoimmune disease or were on systemic immunosuppression. In every dose cohort, peripheral blood was drawn for TCR sequencing at baseline, cycle 4 day 1, and cycle 7 day 1. Samples were obtained from an open-label, multicenter, first-in-human phase I dose-escalation trial of ivuxolimab. Adults with locally advanced or metastatic melanoma, renal cell carcinoma, hepatocellular carcinoma or head and neck squamous cell carcinoma were enrolled in the trial. Before TCR sequencing, CD4+ and CD8+ T cells were separately sorted from peripheral blood. Remarks on this clone: Its antigen has not been determined. Base-call qualities are not available, and no considerably larger clone is one nucleotide away.

CDR1 is given as MNHEY and CDR2 as SMNVEV, both from the germline V gene (reference sequence). The junction shows trimming of 8 bases on V and 0 bases on J, and the gene matches do not reach 10 bases of it. The CDR3 starts with the cysteine, ends with the phenylalanine, and has 15 residues. Only CDR3 DNA remains: 45 bases, in frame from the first base. Genomic DNA was isolated from the sorted cells so that the TCRbeta CDR3 region could be sequenced. TCRbeta CDR3 regions were sequenced using the immunoSEQ Assay. This is the immuneACCESS table as TCRdb keeps it, with only in-frame sequences that have V and J called. A part of the clones is gone; compared with another copy, unresolved V genes explain less than half, and the rest is unexplained. This sample has 45,000 to 70,000 clones in its table, and 70% to 90% of those were observed once. The ten largest clones capture about 1% of the sample.

The chain joins TRBV27 to TRBJ2-7, with TRBD1 identical over 7 junction bases. The sequencing used CD4+ or CD8+ T cells sorted from blood, collected in a trial of the OX40 agonist ivuxolimab. The TCR comes from an adult with an advanced solid tumor such as melanoma, head and neck, liver or kidney cancer. CDR3 reads: CASWKTGPSSYEQYF. The bases are TGTGCCAGCTGGAAGACAGGGCCGAGCTCCTACGAGCAGTACTTC.